The 11 T cell receptor beta chains given below trace back to one sample, sequenced in a study of tumor and adjacent non-tumor tissue in lung cancer. TCRbeta libraries were built with three rounds of nested PCR, modified from ARM-PCR. TCRdb re-derived calls from the multiplex PCR reads in MiXCR, one entry per CDR3 protein. The data show roughly 43,000 distinct CDR3 sequences, with roughly 66% seen just once and about 48% held by the top ten. RNA was extracted from bulk tissue without any cell sorting. The normal lung tissue was taken more than 3 cm from the tumor edge. Input material: distant non-tumor lung tissue. The receptors derive from a man in his fifties with non-small cell lung cancer.

This clonotype was seen at least ten times. This chain links TRBV11-2 with TRBJ2-2, with D perhaps matching TRBD1 (6 bases). V lost 5 bases to trimming and J lost 6 bases, with 13 bases between them. The CDR3 sequence is 14 residues long. Germline values: CDR1 SGHAT, CDR2 FQNNGV. The CDR3 reads CASSTNRAAGELFF. CDR3 coding DNA: TGTGCCAGCAGCACAAACAGGGCTGCCGGGGAGCTGTTTTTT. The full variable domain, completed using reference TRBV11-2 and TRBJ2-2, is EAGVAQSPRYKIIEKRQSVAFWCNPISGHATLYWYQQILGQGPKLLIQFQNNGVVDDSQLPKDRFSAERLKGVDSTLKIQPAKLEDSAVYLCASSTNRAAGELFFGEGSRLTVL.

Comments on this clonotype: Since no conserved phenylalanine or tryptophan closes the CDR3, a read error is the likely cause. V is TRBV29-1 and J is TRBJ2-1; D is perhaps TRBD2 (7 bases). The germline V gene encodes CDR1 SQVTM and CDR2 ANQGSEA. This CDR3 comprises 13 residues. The CDR3 DNA follows: TGCAGGGTTGAGGGGGGGCCGTCACGGGAGCAGTTCCTC. Translating gives CRVEGGPSREQFL.

This chain uses TRBV12-3 or TRBV12-4 with TRBJ2-3; D perhaps matches TRBD2 (6 bases). Trimming stripped 10 bases from V and 4 bases from J, with 18 bases between. CDR3 size: 14 residues. Here the CDR3 DNA reads TGTGCCAAAACCCTGTGGGGGAGGCCAGATACGCAGTATTTT. Its translation is CAKTLWGRPDTQYF.

To note about this clonotype: The final CDR3 position lacks the conserved phenylalanine or tryptophan, pointing to a likely read error. This sequence joins TRBV29-1 and TRBJ1-5; perhaps TRBD1 as D (6 bases). Germline CDR1 and CDR2: SQVTM and ANQGSEA. The V gene lost 8 bases and the J gene lost 5 bases, with 19 bases spanning the gap. The CDR3 has 14 amino acids. The CDR3 is CSITWGASDQPQHI. CDR3 in DNA: TGCAGCATCACCTGGGGGGCTTCAGATCAGCCCCAGCATATT.

The CDR3 reads CASTRFLLGMNTEAFF. The CDR3 DNA follows: TGCGCCAGTACTAGATTTCTTCTAGGGATGAACACTGAAGCTTTCTTT. The genes are TRBV5-1 and TRBJ1-1, with D unclear. CDR1 and CDR2 (germline): SGHRS, YFSETQ. The V end was cut by 8 bases, the J end by 0 bases, with 20 bases between. There are 16 residues in the CDR3.

As concerns this clonotype: With a much larger clone just one base away, this may be a read error. The rearrangement uses TRBV7-9 and TRBJ2-2; D unresolved. This CDR3 spans 15 amino acids. V was shortened by 1 base and J by 3 bases, with 9 bases between the two germline ends. Germline-derived CDR1 and CDR2 are SEHNR and FQNEAQ (reference sequence). DNA for the CDR3: TGTGCCAGCAGCTTAGGGCCGCACGACACCGGGGAGCTGTTTTTT. It codes for CASSLGPHDTGELFF. Filled out from reference TRBV7-9 and TRBJ2-2, the complete variable domain reads DTGVSQNPRHKITKRGQNVTFRCDPISEHNRLYWYRQTLGQGPEFLTYFQNEAQLEKSRLLSDRFSAERPKGSFSTLEIQRTEQGDSAMYLCASSLGPHDTGELFFGEGSRLTVL.

This clonotype was seen ten or more times. The gene calls are TRBV6-5 and TRBJ2-3; D is perhaps TRBD1 (6 bases). This CDR3 comprises 15 residues. Looked up from germline, CDR1 is MNHEY and CDR2 is SVGAGI. Trimming left V 5 bases short and J 0 bases short, with 12 bases between. CDR3: CASSLRDKSTDTQYF. Here the CDR3 DNA reads TGTGCCAGCAGTCTCCGGGACAAGAGCACAGATACGCAGTATTTT.

In regard to this clonotype: This may arise from a read error, as a much more abundant clone is one base away. The gene calls are TRBV7-9 and TRBJ2-1; D remains unclear. The germline V and J ends were trimmed by 1 base and 3 bases, with 7 bases remaining between them. The CDR3 runs 14 residues. The germline gives CDR1 SEHNR, CDR2 FQNEAQ (reference sequence). The CDR3 sequence: CASSLDSSYNEQFF. As DNA, the CDR3 is TGTGCCAGCAGCTTAGATTCTAGCTACAATGAGCAGTTCTTC.

This clonotype was seen repeatedly, ten times or more. V gene TRBV4-1 combines with J gene TRBJ1-4; D gene ambiguous. The CDR3 covers 14 residues. With 0 bases removed from V and 4 bases from J, the gap between germline ends came to 6 bases. Germline-derived CDR1 and CDR2 are MGHRA and YSYEKL. The CDR3 region is CASSQDLYNEKLFF. The CDR3 DNA reads as TGCGCCAGCAGCCAAGACCTATATAATGAAAAACTGTTTTTT.

This clonotype was detected only a few times. This sequence joins TRBV24-1 and TRBJ2-1, with TRBD1 identical over 8 bases. Trimming removed 7 bases from V and 5 bases from J; junction bases left unmatched: 12. Per the germline V gene, CDR1 is KGHDR and CDR2 is SFDVKD. The CDR3 has 16 amino acids. CDR3 in amino acids: CATSPRTGTGDNEQFF. The CDR3 DNA reads TGTGCCACCAGCCCACGGACGGGGACAGGTGACAATGAGCAGTTCTTC.

With regard to this clonotype: One end of the junction fails to match germline, which may point to a read error. The rearrangement links TRBV4-2 to TRBJ2-2; D is ambiguous. Germline V gene data show CDR1 as LGHNA and CDR2 as YNFKEQ. The CDR3 is 13 amino acids. Here the CDR3 DNA reads TGTACCAGCACAGACAAGAACACAGGGGAGCTGTTTTTT. It specifies CTSTDKNTGELFF.